This passage covers 30 T cell receptor beta chains from one sample sequenced in a study of vaccination and CD4 T cells after COVID-19. The treatment was: approximately nine-day PBMC culture with coronavirus spike peptide pools or control peptides (ViraFEST assay). Their specific antigens are unknown. Cultured CD4+ T-cell DNA underwent Oncomine TCR Beta short-read sequencing. In TCRdb, the PCR reads were re-called with MiXCR into one record per CDR3 protein. This table has 13,000 to 15,000 distinct CDR3 sequences, approximately 30% appearing once. The starting material was CD4+ T cells from blood, cultured in vitro, obtained after SARS-CoV-2 vaccination. These receptor sequences come from a human donor who had recovered from COVID-19.

This clonotype turned up a few times. The chain employs TRBV7-2 and TRBJ1-3; no firm D call. The CDR3 covers 14 residues. V shed 3 bases and J shed 2 bases, with 8 bases lying between them. The germline gives CDR1 SGHTA, CDR2 FQGNSA. CDR3 residues: CASSFSGTGNTIYF. In nucleotides, the CDR3 is TGTGCCAGCAGCTTTTCGGGTACTGGAAACACCATATATTTT.

This clonotype was recorded a few times. The gene calls are TRBV7-2 and TRBJ1-5; no clear D. The CDR3 consists of 15 residues. Germline assignment: CDR1 SGHTA and CDR2 FQGNSA. V was pared by 1 base and J by 0 bases, with 7 bases between. In DNA, the CDR3 is TGTGCCAGCAGCTTAGAGAGCTATAGCAATCAGCCCCAGCATTTT. It encodes CASSLESYSNQPQHF. Looking up the rest from reference TRBV7-2 and TRBJ1-5 gives the full variable domain: GAGVSQSPSNKVTEKGKDVELRCDPISGHTALYWYRQSLGQGLEFLIYFQGNSAPDKSGLPSDRFSAERTGGSVSTLTIQRTQQEDSAVYLCASSLESYSNQPQHFGDGTRLSIL.

This rearrangement joins TRBV28 to TRBJ1-5, with D perhaps matching TRBD1 (5 bases). Trimming removed 3 bases from V and 6 bases from J, with 12 bases in between. CDR3 length: 14 amino acids. The V gene's germline CDR1 is MDHEN and CDR2 SYDVKM. CDR3: CASSFGRGVQPQHF. As DNA, the CDR3 is TGTGCCAGCAGTTTTGGAAGGGGTGTTCAGCCCCAGCATTTT.

This clonotype is judged medium-sized. The chain recombines TRBV2 with TRBJ1-5; TRBD1 might be the D (6 bases). Between the trimmed V and J ends, which lost 7 bases and 6 bases, there was a span of 19 bases. This CDR3 region has 15 residues. The germline V gene has CDR1 SNHLY and CDR2 FYNNEI. The CDR3 is CASTPGQGKIQPQHF. The CDR3 DNA sequence: TGTGCCAGCACCCCGGGGCAGGGGAAGATTCAGCCCCAGCATTTT.

The chain carries TRBV11-3 and TRBJ2-1; D not certain. The germline V and J ends were trimmed by 2 bases and 3 bases, with 2 bases remaining between them. This CDR3 has 12 amino acids. CDR1 and CDR2 (germline): SGHNT, YENEEA. For the CDR3, the DNA is TGTGCCAGCAGCTTAAACTACAATGAGCAGTTCTTC. It yields the protein CASSLNYNEQFF.

The chain joins TRBV6-1 to TRBJ2-7; D unresolved. Per germline, CDR1 MNHNS and CDR2 SASEGT. V was pared by 6 bases and J by 6 bases, with 15 bases between. The CDR3 covers 13 residues. CDR3: CASRTFTGREQYF. CDR3 in DNA: TGTGCCAGCAGGACCTTTACTGGGCGCGAGCAGTACTTC.

The rearrangement uses TRBV19 and TRBJ2-7, with TRBD1 matching 7 bases. CDR1 is LNHDA, CDR2 SQIVND, per germline (reference sequence). V was clipped by 3 bases and J by 3 bases; unmatched bases: 5. This CDR3 comprises 14 residues. The CDR3 here is CASSIRQGYYEQYF. CDR3 coding DNA: TGTGCCAGTAGTATTAGACAGGGATACTACGAGCAGTACTTC.

V is TRBV27 and J is TRBJ1-1, with 7 bases fitting TRBD1. The CDR3 consists of 13 residues. The J segment lost 5 bases and the V segment lost 8 bases, leaving 8 bases of the junction unmatched. Germline CDR1 and CDR2: MNHEY and SMNVEV (reference sequence). The CDR3 DNA sequence: TGTGCCAGCCGGACGACAGGGTGGACTGAAGCTTTCTTT. Amino acids: CASRTTGWTEAFF.

The J gene is TRBJ2-1, the V gene TRBV7-2; 7 bases agree with TRBD2. Germline lookup yields CDR1 SGHTA and CDR2 FQGNSA. The CDR3 runs to 14 residues. V shed 5 bases and J 7 bases; nucleotides not matched to a gene: 8. In DNA form, the CDR3 reads TGTGCCAGCAGCCGCCGACTAGCTCTTAATGAGCAGTTCTTC. As protein: CASSRRLALNEQFF.

This clonotype appeared once. The chain recombines TRBV10-1 with TRBJ2-7; D possibly corresponds to TRBD1 (5 bases). Germline V gene lookup returns CDR1 WNHNN and CDR2 SYGVQD (reference sequence). V lost 8 bases and J lost 6, with 14 bases in between. This CDR3 contains 12 residues. The CDR3 loop is CASGAILGEQYF. The CDR3 DNA reads as TGCGCCAGCGGGGCTATTCTGGGCGAGCAGTACTTC.

The sample holds a few counts of this clonotype. The rearrangement links TRBV12-3 or TRBV12-4 to TRBJ1-2; no clear D gene. The V and J ends lost 2 bases and 5 bases respectively, with 9 bases between them. This CDR3 contains 13 residues. In nucleotides, the CDR3 is TGTGCCAGCAGTTTAAGGAGAGTGTATGGCTACACCTTC. Its protein is CASSLRRVYGYTF.

The chain is built from TRBV7-3 and TRBJ1-1; perhaps TRBD1 as D (5 bases). Trimming shortened V by 5 bases and J by 3 bases, and 10 bases separated the two germline ends. The CDR3 is made up of 13 amino acids. Germline CDR1 reads SGHTA; CDR2 reads FQGTGA. CDR3: CASSADRDTEAFF. The CDR3 DNA sequence: TGTGCCAGCAGCGCTGACAGAGACACTGAAGCTTTCTTT.

The rearrangement uses TRBV20-1 and TRBJ1-1, with no clear D. With 5 bases removed from V and 1 base from J, the gap between germline ends came to 5 bases. Germline V gives CDR1 DFQATT, CDR2 SNEGSKA (reference sequence). CDR3 length: 11 amino acids. The CDR3 DNA follows: TGCAGTGCTCTCTGGAACACTGAAGCTTTCTTT. Its translation: CSALWNTEAFF.

The rearrangement joins TRBV6-2 or TRBV6-3 to TRBJ1-5; D not certain. The CDR3 covers 20 residues. Trimming cost V 0 bases and J 6 bases, with 27 bases left between them. CDR1 and CDR2 from the germline V gene are MNHEY and SVGEGT. The CDR3 nucleotides are TGTGCCAGCAGTTACTCGATTTGGGGTTTCGGGTTGGCCGAAGGTCAGCCCCAGCATTTT. Amino acids: CASSYSIWGFGLAEGQPQHF.

The V call is TRBV28, the J call TRBJ1-1; unclear D gene. Germline-derived CDR1 and CDR2 are MDHEN and SYDVKM. The CDR3 contains 11 residues. Trimming removed 3 bases from V and 9 bases from J, with 8 bases in between. CDR3 loop: CASSLGRQAFF. CDR3 nucleotides: TGTGCCAGCAGTTTGGGCAGACAAGCTTTCTTT.

In this sample, this clonotype turned up a few times. The V call is TRBV27, the J call TRBJ1-1; a weak D match, TRBD1 (6 bases). CDR3 size: 16 residues. The germline V gene encodes CDR1 MNHEY and CDR2 SMNVEV (reference sequence). The V end was cut by 7 bases, the J end by 0 bases, with 18 bases between. DNA of the CDR3: TGTGCCAGCATCAAATCGAGACAGGCCATGAACACTGAAGCTTTCTTT. It specifies CASIKSRQAMNTEAFF.

This clonotype was observed a few times. This rearrangement joins TRBV7-2 to TRBJ1-2; D is possibly TRBD1 (5 bases). Germline V gene data show CDR1 as SGHTA and CDR2 as FQGNSA. Trimming removed 1 base from V and 8 bases from J, with 14 bases in between. The CDR3 has 14 amino acids. The chain's CDR3 is CASSLGGSGRGYTF. The CDR3 DNA follows: TGTGCCAGCAGCTTAGGGGGGTCGGGGCGAGGCTACACCTTC.

This clonotype was recorded a few times. This rearrangement joins TRBV7-3 to TRBJ2-3, with TRBD2 matching 7 bases. The CDR3 loop spans 15 amino acids. Germline-derived CDR1 and CDR2 are SGHTA and FQGTGA. The ends lost 6 bases at V and 1 base at J; junction bases unmatched: 7. The CDR3 here is CASSFLAAGTDTQYF. The CDR3 nucleotides are TGTGCCAGCAGTTTTCTAGCGGCCGGCACAGATACGCAGTATTTT.

This clonotype was seen more than once but under ten times. The rearrangement joins TRBV7-6 to TRBJ1-1; tentatively, D is TRBD1 (5 bases). The CDR3 totals 15 residues. V lost 7 bases and J lost 3, with 18 bases in between. Germline assignment: CDR1 SGHVS and CDR2 FNYEAQ. CDR3 in amino acids: CASTLSLGGYTEAFF. The CDR3 DNA reads as TGTGCCAGCACCCTCAGTCTGGGGGGGTACACTGAAGCTTTCTTT.

This clonotype occurred a few times. V and J are TRBV10-3 and TRBJ1-5; weak D call: TRBD1 (5 bases). Germline V gene data show CDR1 as ENHRY and CDR2 as SYGVKD. V shed 0 bases and J shed 5 bases, with 8 bases lying between them. This CDR3 comprises 14 residues. The CDR3 reads CAISESGGHQPQHF. The CDR3 DNA reads as TGTGCCATCAGTGAGTCGGGGGGACATCAGCCCCAGCATTTT.

The chain recombines TRBV6-2 or TRBV6-3 with TRBJ2-7; 9 bases match TRBD1. V gave up 6 bases and J gave up 1 base; unmatched junction bases: 7. This CDR3 spans 15 amino acids. In germline, CDR1 is MNHEY, CDR2 SVGEGT. In nucleotides, the CDR3 is TGTGCCAGCAGCCGCCCCGGGACAGGGTCCTACGAGCAGTACTTC. This gives the protein CASSRPGTGSYEQYF.

This clonotype was counted between two and nine times. The chain joins TRBV6-1 to TRBJ2-2; 10 bases fit TRBD2. V was pared by 11 bases and J by 4 bases, with 10 bases of the junction left unmatched. There are 15 residues in the CDR3. The germline CDR1 and CDR2 sequences are MNHNS and SASEGT. The CDR3 loop is CAGSGRARGTGELFF. CDR3 bases: TGTGCCGGGAGCGGGAGGGCCAGAGGCACCGGGGAGCTGTTTTTT.

This clonotype was counted between two and nine times. V usage is TRBV21-1 and J usage is TRBJ2-3. TRBV21-1 is a recognized pseudogene. The CDR3 has 13 amino acids. CDR3 sequence: CASSKVGTDTQYF. CDR3 sequence (DNA): TGTGCCAGCAGCAAAGTTGGGACAGATACGCAGTATTTT.

The chain couples TRBV11-3 to TRBJ2-7, with D perhaps given as TRBD1 or TRBD2 (6 bases each). Germline-derived CDR1 and CDR2 are SGHNT and YENEEA. This CDR3 contains 15 residues. Trimming stripped 3 bases from V and 7 bases from J, with 19 bases between. The CDR3, as DNA: TGTGCCAGCAGCTTGCTGGGACATCCGGCGGGAGAGCAGTACTTC. Its protein is CASSLLGHPAGEQYF.

The chain uses TRBV7-8 and TRBJ2-3; 7 bases align to TRBD2. The J segment lost 3 bases and the V segment lost 1 base, leaving 7 bases of the junction unmatched. Germline CDR1 reads SGHVS; CDR2 reads FQNEAQ. The CDR3 sequence is 16 residues long. CDR3 residues: CASSLVAGEPTDTQYF. DNA of the CDR3: TGTGCCAGCAGCTTAGTGGCGGGAGAACCAACAGATACGCAGTATTTT. Filled out from reference TRBV7-8 and TRBJ2-3, the complete variable domain reads GAGVSQSPRYKVAKRGQDVALRCDPISGHVSLFWYQQALGQGPEFLTYFQNEAQLDKSGLPSDRFFAERPEGSVSTLKIQRTQQEDSAVYLCASSLVAGEPTDTQYFGPGTRLTVL.

CDR3 nucleotide sequence: TGCGCCAGCAGCCAAGATCAGCGGAGCTCCTACAATGAGCAGTTCTTC. Translating it yields CASSQDQRSSYNEQFF. The chain carries TRBV4-3 and TRBJ2-1, with D possibly being TRBD2 (5 bases). CDR3 length equals 16 residues. The V end lost 0 bases, the J end lost 0 bases, and 9 bases lay between the germline ends. Germline V lookup: CDR1 LGHNA, CDR2 YSLEER.

The chain uses TRBV5-6 and TRBJ2-3; 9 bases line up with TRBD2. CDR1 and CDR2 from the germline V gene are SGHDT and YYEEEE. The CDR3 sequence is 16 residues long. J was trimmed by 1 base and V by 1 base; bases with no gene match: 4. The CDR3 loop reads CASSLPSGTGTDTQYF. CDR3 coding DNA: TGTGCCAGCAGCTTGCCTAGCGGGACGGGCACAGATACGCAGTATTTT.

This clonotype showed up just once. This chain joins TRBV11-3 and TRBJ2-3; a weak D match, TRBD2 (5 bases). The V and J ends lost 5 bases and 2 bases respectively, with 5 bases between them. The CDR3 totals 12 residues. Per the germline V gene, CDR1 is SGHNT and CDR2 is YENEEA. The CDR3 nucleotides read TGTGCCAGCAGCCGGGACACAGATACGCAGTATTTT. Translating gives CASSRDTDTQYF.

This clonotype was picked up a small number of times. This sequence joins TRBV30 and TRBJ2-3, with 8 positions matching TRBD1. The CDR3 has 14 amino acids. CDR1 is GTSNPN, CDR2 SVGIG, per germline (reference sequence). V dropped 4 bases and J dropped 5; count of bases not matched to a gene: 8. The CDR3 here is CAWTRTGLGDTQYF. CDR3 nucleotide sequence: TGTGCCTGGACTAGGACAGGGCTGGGAGATACGCAGTATTTT.

V gene TRBV5-1 combines with J gene TRBJ2-3; 13 bases align to TRBD2. From germline, CDR1 is SGHRS and CDR2 YFSETQ. With 4 bases clipped from V and 4 bases from J, the junction kept 12 bases outside the gene matches. This CDR3 region has 18 residues. The CDR3 reads CASSHSITSGRAADTQYF. Here the CDR3 DNA reads TGCGCCAGCAGCCATTCGATCACTAGCGGGAGGGCGGCAGATACGCAGTATTTT.